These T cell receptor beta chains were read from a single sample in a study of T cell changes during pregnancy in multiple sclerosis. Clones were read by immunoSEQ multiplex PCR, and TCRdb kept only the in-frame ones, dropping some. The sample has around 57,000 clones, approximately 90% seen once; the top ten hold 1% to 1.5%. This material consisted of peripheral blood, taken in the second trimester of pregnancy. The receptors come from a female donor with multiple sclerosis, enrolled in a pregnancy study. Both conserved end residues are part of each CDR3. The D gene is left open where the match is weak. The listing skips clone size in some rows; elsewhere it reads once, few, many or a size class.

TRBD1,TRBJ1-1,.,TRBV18,CASSHQQGYMNTEAFF,TGTGCCAGCTCACACCAACAGGGGTACATGAACACTGAAGCTTTCTTT
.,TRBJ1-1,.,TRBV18,CASSPQQGWNTEAFF,TGTGCCAGCTCACCACAGCAGGGGTGGAACACTGAAGCTTTCTTT
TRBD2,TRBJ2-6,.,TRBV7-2,CASSLRGGAGANVLTF,TGTGCCAGCAGCTTAAGGGGAGGGGCTGGGGCCAACGTCCTGACTTTC
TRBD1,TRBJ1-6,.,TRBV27,CASSLKTGRHNSPLHF,TGTGCCAGCAGTTTAAAGACAGGGAGGCATAATTCACCCCTCCACTTT
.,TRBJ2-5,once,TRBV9,CASSERGFQETQYF,TGTGCCAGCAGCGAACGGGGGTTTCAAGAGACCCAGTACTTC
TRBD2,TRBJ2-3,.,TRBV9,CASSVDAYSGEFTDTQYF,TGTGCCAGCAGCGTGGACGCTTATAGCGGGGAATTCACAGATACGCAGTATTTT
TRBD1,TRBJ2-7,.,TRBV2,CASSERGTAASYEQYF,TGTGCCAGCAGTGAGAGGGGGACAGCTGCCTCCTACGAGCAGTACTTC
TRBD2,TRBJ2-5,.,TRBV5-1,CASSVGLAGSETQYF,TGCGCCAGCAGCGTGGGACTAGCGGGGAGCGAGACCCAGTACTTC
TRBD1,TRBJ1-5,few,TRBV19,CAISDRATNQPQHF,TGTGCCATTTCGGACAGGGCTACCAATCAGCCCCAGCATTTT
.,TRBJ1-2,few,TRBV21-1,CASSKPPTGGYGYTF,TGTGCCAGCAGCAAACCCCCGACAGGGGGCTATGGCTACACCTTC
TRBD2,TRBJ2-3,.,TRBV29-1,CSVAGLAGTTDTQYF,TGCAGCGTCGCTGGACTAGCGGGGACCACAGATACGCAGTATTTT
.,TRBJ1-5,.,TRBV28,CASRSGNQPQHF,TGTGCCAGCAGGTCCGGCAATCAGCCCCAGCATTTT
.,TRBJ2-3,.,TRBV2,CASSDWSQSATDTQYF,TGTGCCAGCAGTGACTGGTCACAGTCAGCCACAGATACGCAGTATTTT
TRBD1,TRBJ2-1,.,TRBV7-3,CASSQGGQGYNEQFF,TGTGCCAGCAGCCAGGGGGGACAGGGCTACAATGAGCAGTTCTTC
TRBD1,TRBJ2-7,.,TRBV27,CASSLSPWARDRTSHEQYF,TGTGCCAGCAGTTTATCGCCCTGGGCCCGGGACAGGACTTCCCACGAGCAGTACTTC
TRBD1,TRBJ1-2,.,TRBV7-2,CASSFTAQGASGYTF,TGTGCCAGCAGCTTTACGGCCCAGGGGGCCTCTGGCTACACCTTC
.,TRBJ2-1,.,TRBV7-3,CASSLLAGAGDEQFF,TGTGCCAGCAGCTTACTCGCGGGGGCCGGGGATGAGCAGTTCTTC
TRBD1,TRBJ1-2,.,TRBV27,CASSYRRQGTNYGYTF,TGTGCCAGCAGTTACCGTCGACAGGGCACTAACTATGGCTACACCTTC
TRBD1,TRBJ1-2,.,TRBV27,CASSSLGTGSGYTF,TGTGCCAGCAGTTCCTTGGGGACAGGGAGCGGCTACACCTTC
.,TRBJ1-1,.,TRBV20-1,CSAAPDTEAFF,TGCAGTGCCGCGCCCGACACTGAAGCTTTCTTT
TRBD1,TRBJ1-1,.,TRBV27,CASSYAGGNTEAFF,TGTGCCAGCAGTTACGCAGGGGGCAACACTGAAGCTTTCTTT
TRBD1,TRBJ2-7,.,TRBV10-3,CAISDNRQGPSYEQYF,TGTGCCATCAGTGACAATCGACAGGGGCCCTCCTACGAGCAGTACTTC
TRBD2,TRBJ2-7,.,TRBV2,CASSQDSGGPYEQYF,TGTGCCAGCAGCCAAGATAGCGGGGGACCCTACGAGCAGTACTTC
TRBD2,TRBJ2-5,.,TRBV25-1,CASSGLAGKQETQYF,TGTGCCAGTTCGGGACTAGCGGGAAAGCAAGAGACCCAGTACTTC
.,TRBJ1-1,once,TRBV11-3,CASSLGRYTEAFF,TGTGCCAGCAGCTTAGGGAGATACACTGAAGCTTTCTTT
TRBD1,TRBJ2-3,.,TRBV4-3,CASSPRPTGGRTDTQYF,TGCGCCAGCAGCCCCCGCCCGACAGGGGGCCGGACAGATACGCAGTATTTT
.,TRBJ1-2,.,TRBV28,CASSLKLGGGYGYTF,TGTGCCAGCAGTTTAAAATTGGGAGGCGGCTATGGCTACACCTTC
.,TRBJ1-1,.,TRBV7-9,CASSLGQPTEAFF,TGTGCCAGCAGCTTAGGACAGCCCACTGAAGCTTTCTTT
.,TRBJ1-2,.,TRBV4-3,CASSQGGAENYGYTF,TGCGCCAGCAGCCAAGGGGGAGCGGAGAACTATGGCTACACCTTC
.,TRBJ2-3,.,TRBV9,CASSEAGLYADTQYF,TGTGCCAGCAGCGAGGCAGGGCTCTATGCAGATACGCAGTATTTT
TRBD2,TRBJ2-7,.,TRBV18,CASSPNGGGEQYF,TGTGCCAGCTCACCCAACGGGGGGGGCGAGCAGTACTTC
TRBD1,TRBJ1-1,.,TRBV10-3,CAISPLGQGNTEAFF,TGTGCCATCAGTCCCCTCGGACAGGGGAACACTGAAGCTTTCTTT
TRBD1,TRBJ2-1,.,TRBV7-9,CASSTGTGVNEQFF,TGTGCCAGCAGCACCGGGACAGGGGTCAATGAGCAGTTCTTC
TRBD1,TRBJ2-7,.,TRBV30,CAWSGTGQSYEQYF,TGTGCCTGGAGTGGGACAGGGCAATCCTACGAGCAGTACTTC
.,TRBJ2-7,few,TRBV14,CASSHNGAYEQYF,TGTGCCAGCAGCCATAACGGGGCCTACGAGCAGTACTTC
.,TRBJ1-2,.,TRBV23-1,CASSQSFWTIKYGYTF,TGCGCCAGCAGTCAATCATTTTGGACAATCAAGTATGGCTACACCTTC
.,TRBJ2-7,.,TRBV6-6,CASSLNRATGEQYF,TGTGCCAGCAGTCTCAACCGCGCGACGGGGGAGCAGTACTTC